What follows is one T cell receptor beta chain and its context. TCRdb's copy holds only in-frame clones and misses some; the assay was immunoSEQ multiplex PCR. The profile shows 9,000 to 10,000 clones, 85% to 90% of them singletons. This sample stems from a study of blood T cell dynamics during melanoma immunotherapy. The germline V gene has CDR1 MNHEY and CDR2 SMNVEV (reference sequence). The CDR3 is 15 residues long. V shed 0 bases and J shed 2 bases, with 8 bases lying between them. Described time point: pre-treatment baseline. Sequencing was performed on blood, taken from a patient treated with checkpoint blockade. The sequence was collected from a human donor with melanoma. The V and J genes are TRBV27 and TRBJ1-5; D remains unclear. The CDR3 DNA follows: TGTGCCAGCAGTTTATCGAGAGGGCGCAATCAGCCCCAGCATTTT. As protein: CASSLSRGRNQPQHF.